This is a list of T cell receptor beta chains from one sample in a study of blood T cell repertoires in COVID-19. Clones were read by immunoSEQ multiplex PCR, and TCRdb kept only the in-frame ones, dropping some. This sample has 150,000 to 200,000 clones; less than 85% occur once, and the top ten carry approximately 4.7%. Sample: PBMCs or T cells enriched from blood (not recorded which). These receptors all stem from a woman aged 60-75 years with acute COVID-19. Both conserved end residues are part of each CDR3. D genes are given only for firm matches. Expanded clones are given a class, and other clones once, few, many or no size at all.

.	TRBV7-2	TRBJ2-5	TRBD2	TGTGCCAGCCTGGGACTAGCGGAAGAGACCCAGTACTTC	CASLGLAEETQYF
.	TRBV5-6	TRBJ1-3	TRBD1	TGTGCCAGCAGCTTGCTTAGGCAGGGGGCGACGAGAAACACCATATATTTT	CASSLLRQGATRNTIYF
.	TRBV27	TRBJ1-3	.	TGTGCCAGCAGTTTCGACGGGGGAAACACCATATATTTT	CASSFDGGNTIYF
.	TRBV7-2	TRBJ1-1	.	TGTGCCAGCAGCTTGGAGATGAACACTGAAGCTTTCTTT	CASSLEMNTEAFF
.	TRBV9	TRBJ1-5	.	TGTGCCAGCAGCGTAGGGGTAGGAGGGAATCAGCCCCAGCATTTT	CASSVGVGGNQPQHF
few	TRBV30	TRBJ2-7	TRBD2	TGTGCCTGGGGACTAGCGGGAGGGCCTAGGCACGAGCAGTACTTC	CAWGLAGGPRHEQYF
.	TRBV5-1	TRBJ2-1	.	TGCGCCAGCAGCTTGGCCTTGGGGCTTGGCTCCTACAATGAGCAGTTCTTC	CASSLALGLGSYNEQFF
.	TRBV30	TRBJ1-5	.	TGTGCCTGGAGTTATTACGGGGGTAGCAATCAGCCCCAGCATTTT	CAWSYYGGSNQPQHF
.	TRBV7-9	TRBJ2-5	TRBD2	TGTGCCAGCAGCTTACCGGGACTAGCGTTGGTAGAGACCCAGTACTTC	CASSLPGLALVETQYF
.	TRBV9	TRBJ2-3	TRBD2	TGTGCCAGCAGCGTAGTAGGACTAGCGGGAGGCACAGATACGCAGTATTTT	CASSVVGLAGGTDTQYF
.	TRBV19	TRBJ2-4	TRBD1	TGTGCCAGTAGTCCCCAAGGGACAGGCTGGAACATTCAGTACTTC	CASSPQGTGWNIQYF
.	TRBV28	TRBJ1-6	.	TGTGCCAGCAGTTCTAACAGGGTTTGGAATTCACCCCTCCACTTT	CASSSNRVWNSPLHF
few	TRBV7-8	TRBJ1-2	TRBD1	TGTGCCAGCAGCCCCCGGGACAGACGTCTCGCCATTAACTATGGCTACACCTTC	CASSPRDRRLAINYGYTF
.	TRBV27	TRBJ2-4	TRBD1	TGTGCCAGCAGTTTAGGGGACAGGGCCAAAAACATTCAGTACTTC	CASSLGDRAKNIQYF
.	TRBV28	TRBJ1-3	TRBD1	TGTGCCAGCAGGGGACAGGGCCGTGGAAACACCATATATTTT	CASRGQGRGNTIYF
.	TRBV3-1/TRBV3-2	TRBJ1-2	TRBD1	TGTGCCAGCAGCCAGACAAAGGGGACAGGATACACCTTC	CASSQTKGTGYTF
.	TRBV7-2	TRBJ2-1	.	TGTGCCAGCAGCCGGGAGTTCGGTGAGCAGTTCTTC	CASSREFGEQFF
.	TRBV6-5	TRBJ1-5	TRBD1	TGTGCCAGTAGGATACAGGGGGGCCAGCCCCAGCATTTT	CASRIQGGQPQHF